Following are 21 T cell receptor beta chains from one sample sequenced in a study of blood T cell repertoires in COVID-19. The method was immunoSEQ multiplex PCR; TCRdb's version includes in-frame clones alone and lacks a portion of them. The sample carries roughly 87,000 clones, roughly 88% recorded once. Sample: peripheral blood. The source of these receptors is a human donor in a cohort sampled during active COVID-19.

This sequence joins TRBV19 and TRBJ2-2; 9 bases agree with TRBD1. The CDR3 loop spans 17 amino acids. J lost 1 base, V lost 7 bases, and 10 bases had no gene match. Germline V gene sequence: CDR1 LNHDA, CDR2 SQIVND (reference sequence). CDR3 loop: CASKRREGQGNTGELFF. For the CDR3, the DNA is TGTGCCAGTAAGCGGAGAGAGGGACAGGGGAACACCGGGGAGCTGTTTTTT. The full variable domain, in which reference TRBV19 and TRBJ2-2 provide the parts outside the CDR3, is DGGITQSPKYLFRKEGQNVTLSCEQNLNHDAMYWYRQDPGQGLRLIYYSQIVNDFQKGDIAEGYSVSREKKESFPLTVTSAQKNPTAFYLCASKRREGQGNTGELFFGEGSRLTVL.

The chain uses TRBV10-3 and TRBJ2-7; 9 bases align to TRBD1. From germline, CDR1 is ENHRY and CDR2 SYGVKD. CDR3 size: 13 residues. The trim removed 7 bases at V and 4 bases at J, leaving 5 bases unmatched. In nucleotides, the CDR3 is TGTGCCATCATGTCGGACAGGGGATACGAGCAGTACTTC. This translates into CAIMSDRGYEQYF.

This clone was observed many times. This sequence joins TRBV4-3 and TRBJ2-7; TRBD1 is a possible D gene (6 bases). Germline CDR1 reads LGHNA; CDR2 reads YSLEER. There are 16 residues in the CDR3. Trimming took 0 bases from V and 2 from J, leaving 14 bases between them. CDR3 in amino acids: CASSQEGLGGTYEQYF. CDR3 in DNA: TGCGCCAGCAGCCAAGAAGGCCTAGGGGGAACCTACGAGCAGTACTTC.

This clone appeared once. Here the CDR3 DNA reads TGTGCCTGGAGTGTAAGGGGCAGGGGGAATGAAAAACTGTTTTTT. Translated, it gives CAWSVRGRGNEKLFF. The rearrangement uses TRBV30 and TRBJ1-4, with 7 bases matching TRBD1. After removal of 0 bases from V and 5 bases from J, the junction contained 6 bases not matched to a gene. Germline V gives CDR1 GTSNPN, CDR2 SVGIG (reference sequence). The CDR3 is 15 residues long.

The V call is TRBV6-5, the J call TRBJ2-2, with TRBD2 matching 8 bases. The V segment lost 8 bases and the J segment 3 bases; nucleotides outside the gene matches: 2. Germline V lookup: CDR1 MNHEY, CDR2 SVGAGI. This CDR3 region has 13 residues. CDR3 sequence (DNA): TGTGCCAGCCAGCGGGGGTACACCGGGGAGCTGTTTTTT. Translated: CASQRGYTGELFF.

The sample holds one count of this clone. The V and J genes are TRBV5-6 and TRBJ2-3; maybe TRBD2 (5 bases). The V end was cut by 0 bases, the J end by 7 bases, with 15 bases between. Germline lookup yields CDR1 SGHDT and CDR2 YYEEEE. There are 15 residues in the CDR3. The CDR3 bases are TGTGCCAGCAGCTTGGAGCGGAGGTACCTGAATACGCAGTATTTT. It codes for CASSLERRYLNTQYF.

The chain carries TRBV15 and TRBJ2-1; 13 bases align to TRBD2. The germline gives CDR1 LNHNV, CDR2 YYDKDF (reference sequence). Unmatched junction bases numbered 15, after V lost 5 bases and J lost 8 bases. The CDR3 totals 18 residues. The DNA for the CDR3 is TGTGCCACCAGCTCCCGAGTACCGGGACTAGCGGGGATGGATGAGCAGTTCTTC. This translates into CATSSRVPGLAGMDEQFF.

The chain employs TRBV29-1 and TRBJ2-2, with D perhaps matching TRBD1 (5 bases). V lost 3 bases and J 9 bases, leaving 14 bases between the germline ends. Germline CDR1 and CDR2: SQVTM and ANQGSEA. The CDR3 has 13 residues. The DNA for the CDR3 is TGCAGCGTTGAGACAGTCGAGTCCCGGGAGCTGTTTTTT. This translates into CSVETVESRELFF.

V gene TRBV12-3 or TRBV12-4 combines with J gene TRBJ2-7; no definite D call. Trimming pared 2 bases from V and 3 bases from J, leaving 5 bases between. The CDR3 loop spans 12 amino acids. CDR3 sequence (DNA): TGTGCCAGCAGTTTACGGTTCTACGAGCAGTACTTC. Amino acid sequence: CASSLRFYEQYF.

This rearrangement joins TRBV29-1 to TRBJ2-1, with 10 positions matching TRBD2. Unmatched junction bases numbered 6, after V lost 5 bases and J lost 5 bases. CDR3 length: 14 amino acids. Germline CDR1 SQVTM, CDR2 ANQGSEA. The CDR3 coding sequence is TGCAGCGTTTCTCGGACTAGCGGTAACAATGAGCAGTTCTTC. Translating gives CSVSRTSGNNEQFF.

V and J are TRBV19 and TRBJ2-3; 8 nucleotides line up with TRBD2. The CDR3 has 17 amino acids. V gave up 1 base and J gave up 6 bases; unmatched junction bases: 12. Germline-derived CDR1 and CDR2 are LNHDA and SQIVND (reference sequence). The CDR3 bases are TGTGCCAGTAGTATAGGTGGTACAGCGGGGGAGTTGGATACGCAGTATTTT. Translating it yields CASSIGGTAGELDTQYF.

The chain links TRBV10-3 to TRBJ1-1; D ambiguous. The germline V gene encodes CDR1 ENHRY and CDR2 SYGVKD. The V end was cut by 4 bases, the J end by 2 bases, with 5 bases between. This CDR3 spans 12 amino acids. The CDR3 region has the DNA TGTGCCATCAGTGGACAAAACACTGAAGCTTTCTTT. Its protein product is CAISGQNTEAFF.

The rearrangement uses TRBV5-1 and TRBJ2-5; D might be TRBD2 (7 bases). CDR1 SGHRS and CDR2 YFSETQ come from the germline V gene. The CDR3 is made up of 15 amino acids. Trimming removed 3 bases at V and 2 bases at J, with 14 bases between. The CDR3 loop reads CASSSSGGRQETQYF. In DNA form, the CDR3 reads TGCGCCAGCAGCTCCTCGGGGGGCAGGCAAGAGACCCAGTACTTC.

This chain joins TRBV9 and TRBJ2-3, with TRBD1 matching 7 bases. The V gene's germline CDR1 is SGDLS and CDR2 YYNGEE. The CDR3 runs 18 residues. The trim removed 4 bases at V and 0 bases at J, leaving 14 bases unmatched. CDR3 sequence reads: CASSSRTGFSSSTDTQYF. Written as DNA, the CDR3 is TGTGCCAGCAGCTCTAGGACAGGTTTTAGTTCTAGCACAGATACGCAGTATTTT.

This clone appeared once. The rearrangement joins TRBV30 to TRBJ1-6; 7 bases fit TRBD1. J gave up 7 bases and V 8 bases, and 8 bases lay outside the gene matches. In germline, CDR1 is GTSNPN, CDR2 SVGIG (reference sequence). This CDR3 has 13 amino acids. This CDR3 is CAKSTGPNSPLHF. CDR3 DNA sequence: TGTGCCAAGTCGACAGGGCCCAATTCACCCCTCCACTTT.

The chain joins TRBV6-6 to TRBJ2-3, with 7 bases that match TRBD2. Unmatched junction bases numbered 7, after V lost 7 bases and J lost 3 bases. Germline V gene lookup returns CDR1 MNHNY and CDR2 SVGAGI (reference sequence). This CDR3 spans 14 amino acids. CDR3 in amino acids: CASTWAGVTDTQYF. The CDR3 coding sequence is TGTGCCAGCACTTGGGCGGGGGTTACAGATACGCAGTATTTT.

This chain uses TRBV7-2 with TRBJ2-5; a weak D match, TRBD1 (6 bases). This CDR3 has 14 amino acids. The germline CDR1 and CDR2 sequences are SGHTA and FQGNSA. V dropped 4 bases and J dropped 1 base, with 10 bases sitting between them. This CDR3 is CASSSQGFQETQYF. The DNA for the CDR3 is TGTGCCAGCAGCTCACAGGGCTTCCAAGAGACCCAGTACTTC.

This clone was counted many times. The V gene is TRBV29-1, the J gene TRBJ2-6; D may be TRBD1 (5 bases). Germline V gene lookup returns CDR1 SQVTM and CDR2 ANQGSEA. This CDR3 contains 19 residues. V was pared by 0 bases and J by 4 bases, with 22 bases between. The CDR3 is CSVEDDARQMASGANVLTF. The CDR3 DNA reads TGCAGCGTTGAAGATGACGCGAGACAGATGGCCTCCGGGGCCAACGTCCTGACTTTC.

The chain couples TRBV7-2 to TRBJ2-3; the match to TRBD1 covers 11 bases. The CDR3 consists of 15 residues. V lost 4 bases and J lost 7; bases outside the gene matches: 7. The V gene's germline CDR1 is SGHTA and CDR2 FQGNSA. The CDR3 sequence is CASSSGTGGPNTQYF. CDR3 bases: TGTGCCAGCAGCTCCGGGACAGGGGGTCCCAATACGCAGTATTTT.

This chain connects TRBV3-1 (or the pseudogene TRBV3-2) to TRBJ1-6, with a weak D call TRBD1 (5 bases). This CDR3 is built from 15 residues. Trimming took off 5 bases at V and 6 bases at J, with 14 bases between the two ends. Germline assignment: CDR1 LGHDT and CDR2 YNNKEL (reference sequence). The CDR3 protein is CASSFGTSINSPLHF. The CDR3 bases are TGTGCCAGCAGCTTTGGGACTTCAATTAATTCACCCCTCCACTTT.

The chain recombines TRBV18 with TRBJ2-3; maybe TRBD2 (5 bases). This CDR3 has 13 amino acids. Trimming cost V 10 bases and J 1 base, with 12 bases left between them. Germline V gene sequence: CDR1 KGHSH, CDR2 LQKENI. CDR3 coding DNA: TGTGCCACCGAAACCGGGGGCACAGATACGCAGTATTTT. It specifies CATETGGTDTQYF.